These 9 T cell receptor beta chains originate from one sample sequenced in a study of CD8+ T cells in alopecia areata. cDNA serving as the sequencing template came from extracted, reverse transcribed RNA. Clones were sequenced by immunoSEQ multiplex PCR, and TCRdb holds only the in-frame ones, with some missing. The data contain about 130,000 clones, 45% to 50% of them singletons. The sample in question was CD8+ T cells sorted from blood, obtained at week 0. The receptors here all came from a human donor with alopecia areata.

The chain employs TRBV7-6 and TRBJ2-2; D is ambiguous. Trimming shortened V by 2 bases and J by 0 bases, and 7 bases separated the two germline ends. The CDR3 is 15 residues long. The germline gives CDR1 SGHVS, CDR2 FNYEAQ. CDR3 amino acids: CASSLPGANTGELFF. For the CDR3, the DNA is TGTGCCAGCAGCTTACCAGGAGCGAACACCGGGGAGCTGTTTTTT.

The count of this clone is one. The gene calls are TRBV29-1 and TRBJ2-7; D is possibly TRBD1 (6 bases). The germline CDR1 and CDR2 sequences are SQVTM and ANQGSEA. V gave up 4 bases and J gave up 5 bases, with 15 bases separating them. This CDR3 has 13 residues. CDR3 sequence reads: CSVVGQGNHEQYF. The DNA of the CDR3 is TGCAGCGTTGTTGGCCAGGGGAACCACGAGCAGTACTTC.

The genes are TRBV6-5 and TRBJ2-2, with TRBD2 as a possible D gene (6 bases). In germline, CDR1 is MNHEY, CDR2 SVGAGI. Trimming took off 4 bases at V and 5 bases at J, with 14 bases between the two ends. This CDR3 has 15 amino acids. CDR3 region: CASSWEAGQTGELFF. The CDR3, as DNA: TGTGCCAGCAGTTGGGAGGCAGGTCAAACCGGGGAGCTGTTTTTT.

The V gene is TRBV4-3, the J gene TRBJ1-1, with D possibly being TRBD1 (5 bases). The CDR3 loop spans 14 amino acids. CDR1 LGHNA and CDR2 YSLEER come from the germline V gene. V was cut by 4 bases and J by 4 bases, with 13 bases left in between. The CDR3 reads CASSPHGGVTEAFF. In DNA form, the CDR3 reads TGCGCCAGCAGCCCCCACGGAGGGGTCACTGAAGCTTTCTTT.

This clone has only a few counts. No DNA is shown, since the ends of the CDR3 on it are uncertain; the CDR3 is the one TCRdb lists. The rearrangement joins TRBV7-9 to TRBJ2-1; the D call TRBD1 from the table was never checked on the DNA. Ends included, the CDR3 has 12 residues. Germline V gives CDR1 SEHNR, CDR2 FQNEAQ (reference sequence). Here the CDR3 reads CASSFGTGASFF.

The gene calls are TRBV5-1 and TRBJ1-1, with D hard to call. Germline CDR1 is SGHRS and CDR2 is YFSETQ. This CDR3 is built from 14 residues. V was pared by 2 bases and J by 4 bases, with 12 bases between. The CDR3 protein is CASSFETMGTEAFF. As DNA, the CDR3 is TGCGCCAGCAGCTTCGAGACAATGGGCACTGAAGCTTTCTTT.

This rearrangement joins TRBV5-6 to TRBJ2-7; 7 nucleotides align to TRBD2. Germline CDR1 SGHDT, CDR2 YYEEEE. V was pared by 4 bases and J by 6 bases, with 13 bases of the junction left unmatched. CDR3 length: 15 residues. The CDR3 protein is CASSIASGALVEQYF. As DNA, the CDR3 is TGTGCCAGCAGCATCGCCAGCGGGGCGCTCGTCGAGCAGTACTTC.

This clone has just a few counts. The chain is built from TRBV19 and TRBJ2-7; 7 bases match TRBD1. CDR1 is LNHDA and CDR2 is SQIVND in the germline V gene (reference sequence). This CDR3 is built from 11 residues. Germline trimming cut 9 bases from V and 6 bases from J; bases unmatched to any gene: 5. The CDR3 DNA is TGTGCCAGCGGACAGGTACCCGAGCAGTACTTC. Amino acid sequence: CASGQVPEQYF.

The CDR3 coding sequence is TGCGCCAGCAGCCAAGAGAGCGGGGGGCCCGGGGAGCTGTTTTTT. Amino acid sequence: CASSQESGGPGELFF. The rearrangement uses TRBV4-1 and TRBJ2-2, with 9 bases identical to TRBD2. Germline trimming cut 0 bases from V and 6 bases from J; bases unmatched to any gene: 2. Germline loops: CDR1 MGHRA, CDR2 YSYEKL. This CDR3 is built from 15 residues.